A selection of T cell receptor beta chains follows, all from one sample in a study of hypomethylating agent response in myelodysplastic syndrome. Measured with immunoSEQ multiplex PCR; TCRdb has only the in-frame clones, and not every one. Counted here are some 5,900 clones, roughly 90% occurring once; the ten biggest clones make up 15%. The source was bone marrow, collected before or after starting hypomethylating agent treatment for myelodysplastic syndrome (not recorded which). The receptors derive from a human donor with myelodysplastic syndrome. Each CDR3 is given with its conserved first and last residue. Fields, in order: CDR3 length, J gene, V gene, CDR3 protein.

CDR3 length: 16; J gene: TRBJ2-1; V gene: TRBV19; CDR3 protein: CASSTIGGAVYNEQFF
CDR3 length: 14; J gene: TRBJ2-7; V gene: TRBV2; CDR3 protein: CASSENRGQNEQYF
CDR3 length: 16; J gene: TRBJ1-6; V gene: TRBV5-1; CDR3 protein: CASSFVGTADQGPLHF
CDR3 length: 12; J gene: TRBJ1-5; V gene: TRBV6-1; CDR3 protein: CASSEERGGRHF
CDR3 length: 15; J gene: TRBJ1-6; V gene: TRBV27; CDR3 protein: CASSLSVAYNSPLHF
CDR3 length: 15; J gene: TRBJ2-4; V gene: TRBV27; CDR3 protein: CASSLSGGGTNIQYF
CDR3 length: 14; J gene: TRBJ2-1; V gene: TRBV2; CDR3 protein: CASSDLPGYNEQFF
CDR3 length: 17; J gene: TRBJ1-1; V gene: TRBV27; CDR3 protein: CASSSIGQGRKNTEAFF
CDR3 length: 19; J gene: TRBJ2-4; V gene: TRBV4-2; CDR3 protein: CASSQDTRGRNETKNIQYF
CDR3 length: 11; J gene: TRBJ2-3; V gene: TRBV11-2; CDR3 protein: CASTSLGAQYF
CDR3 length: 16; J gene: TRBJ2-3; V gene: TRBV6-6; CDR3 protein: CASAKGQGASTDTQYF
CDR3 length: 15; J gene: TRBJ2-2; V gene: TRBV18; CDR3 protein: CASSPSGGEGGELFF
CDR3 length: 15; J gene: TRBJ1-1; V gene: TRBV18; CDR3 protein: CASSPFGHLNTEAFF
CDR3 length: 14; J gene: TRBJ2-7; V gene: TRBV9; CDR3 protein: CASSVRYETYEQYF
CDR3 length: 14; J gene: TRBJ1-6; V gene: TRBV11-2; CDR3 protein: CASSLGGQESPLHF